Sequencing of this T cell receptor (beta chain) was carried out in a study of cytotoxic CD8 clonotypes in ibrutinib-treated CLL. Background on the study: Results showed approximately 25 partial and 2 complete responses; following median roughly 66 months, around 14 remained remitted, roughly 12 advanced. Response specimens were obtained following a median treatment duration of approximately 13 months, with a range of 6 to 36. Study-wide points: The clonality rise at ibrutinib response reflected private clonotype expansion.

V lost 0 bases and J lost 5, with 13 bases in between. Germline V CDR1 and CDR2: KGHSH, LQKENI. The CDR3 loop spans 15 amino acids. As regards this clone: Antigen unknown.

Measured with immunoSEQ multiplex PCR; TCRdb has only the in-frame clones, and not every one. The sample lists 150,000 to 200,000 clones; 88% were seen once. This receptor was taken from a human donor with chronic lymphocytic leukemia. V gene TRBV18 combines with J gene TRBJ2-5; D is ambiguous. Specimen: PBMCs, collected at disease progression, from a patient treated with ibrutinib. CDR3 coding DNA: TGTGCCAGCTCACCACCCCGGACGCCGAGGGAGACCCAGTACTTC. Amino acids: CASSPPRTPRETQYF. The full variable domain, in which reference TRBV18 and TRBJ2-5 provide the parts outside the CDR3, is NAGVMQNPRHLVRRRGQEARLRCSPMKGHSHVYWYRQLPEEGLKFMVYLQKENIIDESGMPKERFSAEFPKEGPSILRIQQVVRGDSAAYFCASSPPRTPRETQYFGPGTRLLVL.